These 10 T cell receptor beta chains were all obtained from the same sample, sequenced in a study of T-cell memory formation after mild COVID-19 (dated by TCRdb to the early 2020s). Receptors were amplified or captured by 5' RACE. Reads for this sample came from an Illumina NovaSeq 6000. The public reads were reanalyzed by TCRdb: fastp trimming at Q25, MiXCR alignment, in-frame beta chains only. One record per CDR3 amino acid sequence lists the most common genes and DNA. The sample yields about 250,000 distinct CDR3 sequences; 15% were counted once. 2.1% of the sample comes from the top ten. Sequences were obtained from PBMCs or a T cell subset sorted from them (not recorded which). These receptors came from an adult woman who had mild COVID-19 (a few samples of this study predate the infection). The sample titles of this study are shuffled in the database, so cell type and time point are left out; the donor was told from shared clones.

V and J are TRBV24-1 and TRBJ2-5; D may be TRBD1 (5 bases). CDR1 is KGHDR, CDR2 SFDVKD, per germline. Between the trimmed V and J ends, which lost 6 bases and 5 bases, there was a span of 15 bases. CDR3 size: 14 residues. This chain's CDR3 is CATSKPGIVETQYF. CDR3 DNA sequence: TGTGCCACCAGTAAGCCAGGGATCGTGGAGACCCAGTACTTC.

This chain links TRBV5-4 with TRBJ1-2; D remains unclear. The CDR3 contains 14 residues. From germline, CDR1 is SGHNT and CDR2 YYREEE (reference sequence). Deletions cut 1 base from V and 4 bases from J, with 11 bases between. CDR3: CASSLYDGSYGYTF. The CDR3 DNA reads as TGTGCCAGCAGCTTGTACGACGGGAGCTATGGCTACACCTTC.

This clonotype turned up a few times. The V gene is TRBV10-3, the J gene TRBJ2-5, with 7 bases fitting TRBD1. In germline, CDR1 is ENHRY, CDR2 SYGVKD. The CDR3 sequence is 13 residues long. With 7 bases clipped from V and 5 bases from J, the junction kept 7 bases outside the gene matches. DNA for the CDR3: TGTGCCATCACTGACAGGGTGATGGAGACCCAGTACTTC. Its protein product is CAITDRVMETQYF.

This clonotype was observed a handful of times. The chain recombines TRBV6-5 with TRBJ1-2, with 8 positions matching TRBD1. The CDR3 loop spans 13 amino acids. The junction had 8 bases not matched to a gene; V was cut back by 10 bases and J by 4 bases. Per the germline V gene, CDR1 is MNHEY and CDR2 is SVGAGI. The CDR3 reads CATGQGGPYGYTF. The CDR3 DNA sequence: TGTGCCACTGGACAGGGCGGACCCTATGGCTACACCTTC.

The V gene is TRBV5-1, the J gene TRBJ2-7; TRBD1 matches at 9 bases. This CDR3 has 17 amino acids. V shed 0 bases, J shed 2 bases, and the junction held 9 bases outside the gene matches. The V gene's germline CDR1 is SGHRS and CDR2 YFSETQ. This CDR3 is CASSLVLDRDRAYEQYF. In nucleotides, the CDR3 is TGCGCCAGCAGCTTGGTATTGGATCGGGACAGGGCCTACGAGCAGTACTTC.

This CDR3 reads CASSLGTGSIFGEQFF. CDR3 DNA: TGTGCCAGCAGTTTAGGGACAGGGTCGATATTTGGGGAGCAGTTCTTC. The rearrangement joins TRBV12-3 or TRBV12-4 to TRBJ2-1; 8 bases align to TRBD1. The junction had 12 bases not matched to a gene; V was cut back by 1 base and J by 10 bases. This CDR3 spans 16 amino acids.

This chain uses TRBV29-1 with TRBJ2-3; the match to TRBD2 covers 10 bases. The V and J ends lost 7 bases and 2 bases, in that order; junction bases with no gene match: 12. This CDR3 has 16 amino acids. Germline lookup yields CDR1 SQVTM and CDR2 ANQGSEA. The DNA of the CDR3 is TGCAGCGCCCGTAGGGGGAGCGGGGGGGCCACAGATACGCAGTATTTT. This codes for CSARRGSGGATDTQYF.

This clonotype was seen only a few times. One junction end disagrees with the germline gene, perhaps due to a read error. The rearrangement links TRBV6-1 to TRBJ1-4, with 9 bases lining up with TRBD1. CDR3 length equals 18 residues. The germline V gene has CDR1 MNHNS and CDR2 SASEGT. The CDR3 loop reads CASREEDRGSATNEKLFF. In DNA form, the CDR3 reads TGTGCCAGCAGGGAAGAGGACAGGGGATCGGCAACTAATGAAAAACTGTTTTTT.

The sample holds a few counts of this clonotype. The chain is built from TRBV4-1 and TRBJ2-7, with TRBD2 matching 13 bases. This CDR3 contains 15 residues. Per germline, CDR1 MGHRA and CDR2 YSYEKL. V dropped 3 bases and J dropped 3; count of bases not matched to a gene: 2. Here the CDR3 DNA reads TGCGCCAGCAGCCAGGGGACTAGCGGGGACTACGAGCAGTACTTC. The encoded protein is CASSQGTSGDYEQYF.

V gene TRBV7-8 combines with J gene TRBJ2-1; D perhaps matches TRBD1 (5 bases). Trimming shortened V by 1 base and J by 3 bases, and 10 bases separated the two germline ends. CDR3 length: 15 amino acids. In germline, CDR1 is SGHVS, CDR2 FQNEAQ. CDR3 sequence (DNA): TGTGCCAGCAGCTTAGAAGGCAGGGACTACAATGAGCAGTTCTTC. Amino acids: CASSLEGRDYNEQFF.